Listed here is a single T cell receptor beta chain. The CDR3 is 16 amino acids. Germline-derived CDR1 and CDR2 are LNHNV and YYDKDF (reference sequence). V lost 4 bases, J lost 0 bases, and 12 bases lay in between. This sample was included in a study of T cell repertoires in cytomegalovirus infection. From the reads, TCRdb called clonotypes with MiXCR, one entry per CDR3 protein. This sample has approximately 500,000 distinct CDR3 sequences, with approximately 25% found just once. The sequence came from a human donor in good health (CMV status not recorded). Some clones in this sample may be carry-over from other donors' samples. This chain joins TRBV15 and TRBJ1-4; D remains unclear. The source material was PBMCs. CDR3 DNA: TGTGCCACCAGCATCCGCAGACTTGCAACTAATGAAAAACTGTTTTTT. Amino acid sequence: CATSIRRLATNEKLFF.